One sample yielded the 29 T cell receptor beta chains listed below, sequenced in a study of persistence of HIV-infected CD4 T cells (dated by TCRdb to about 2020). What the treatment or condition label conveys for this sample: suppressive antiretroviral therapy. Cells were stimulated with lysates of CMV-infected fibroblasts at roughly 11 ug/mL. Responding CD4+ T cells were sorted by upregulation of both CD40 ligand and CD69. These receptors' targets are unknown. TCRbeta repertoires were sequenced from genomic DNA with the immunoSEQ hsTCRB assay version 4 in survey mode. Held by TCRdb, this immuneACCESS table contains in-frame sequences only and omits some clones. Under half of the omission traces to an unresolved V gene where checked; the cause of the rest is unknown. For this sample there are roughly 16,000 clones; 65% appear just once. Of the sample, roughly 7.7% is held by the ten largest clones.

Sample: CD4+ T cells sorted from PBMCs after roughly 20-hour stimulation, taken from a patient who received antiretroviral therapy. The cell subset or site label here, explained by the study, means: CD40L+CD69+ CD4 T cells responding to CMV lysate. The receptors were sampled from an adult woman with HIV who was CMV-seropositive.

This chain links TRBV2 with TRBJ2-1, with D perhaps TRBD1 (6 bases). The germline V gene has CDR1 SNHLY and CDR2 FYNNEI. The CDR3 is made up of 13 amino acids. With 6 bases removed from V and 5 bases from J, the gap between germline ends came to 11 bases. DNA for the CDR3: TGTGCCAGCAGCGTAGGACAGAACAATGAGCAGTTCTTC. Protein product: CASSVGQNNEQFF. Complete variable domain (other parts from reference TRBV2 and TRBJ2-1): EPEVTQTPSHQVTQMGQEVILRCVPISNHLYFYWYRQILGQKVEFLVSFYNNEISEKSEIFDDQFSVERPDGSNFTLKIRSTKLEDSAMYFCASSVGQNNEQFFGPGTRLTVL.

The CDR3 sequence is CASSGTGGEDSPLHF. The CDR3 region has the DNA TGTGCCAGTAGCGGGACAGGGGGCGAAGATTCACCCCTCCACTTT. The chain links TRBV19 to TRBJ1-6; TRBD1 agrees at 12 bases. This CDR3 region has 15 residues. Germline V lookup: CDR1 LNHDA, CDR2 SQIVND (reference sequence). After removal of 6 bases from V and 8 bases from J, the junction contained 5 bases not matched to a gene.

Notes on this clone: Other DNA sequences in this sample translate to the same CDR3. CDR3 loop: CASRHTGQGNQPQHF. The CDR3 nucleotides are TGTGCCAGCAGACACACGGGACAGGGCAATCAGCCCCAGCATTTT. The rearrangement links TRBV6-5 to TRBJ1-5; 8 nucleotides match TRBD1. J lost 2 bases, V lost 6 bases, and 6 bases had no gene match. The CDR3 spans 15 residues. Looked up from germline, CDR1 is MNHEY and CDR2 is SVGAGI.

CDR3: CASCIIGQRNYGYTF. For the CDR3, the DNA is TGTGCCAGCTGTATAATAGGACAGCGTAACTATGGCTACACCTTC. V gene TRBV28 combines with J gene TRBJ1-2; D is perhaps TRBD1 (6 bases). V shed 8 bases and J shed 1 base, with 17 bases lying between them. This CDR3 has 15 amino acids. CDR1 is MDHEN, CDR2 SYDVKM, per germline.

The gene calls are TRBV6-1 and TRBJ1-1, with D unclear. The CDR3 has 15 residues. Germline assignment: CDR1 MNHNS and CDR2 SASEGT. Between the trimmed V and J ends, which lost 2 bases and 2 bases, there was a span of 12 bases. DNA for the CDR3: TGTGCCAGCAGTGAACCGGACCGCGGAAACACTGAAGCTTTCTTT. It specifies CASSEPDRGNTEAFF.

This chain links TRBV19 with TRBJ2-3; unclear D gene. This CDR3 spans 13 amino acids. Germline-derived CDR1 and CDR2 are LNHDA and SQIVND (reference sequence). V shed 5 bases and J shed 1 base, with 7 bases lying between them. In nucleotides, the CDR3 is TGTGCCAGTAGTTGGGTCGGCACAGATACGCAGTATTTT. Protein product: CASSWVGTDTQYF.

The CDR3 coding sequence is TGTGCCAGCAGTGACGGGACAGGGGCAGAGACCCAGTACTTC. As protein: CASSDGTGAETQYF. The V call is TRBV25-1, the J call TRBJ2-5, with 10 bases aligning to TRBD1. Unmatched junction bases numbered 2, after V lost 3 bases and J lost 4 bases. Looked up from germline, CDR1 is MGHDK and CDR2 is SYGVNS. The CDR3 length is 14 residues.

This clone turned up a few times. The chain combines TRBV30 with TRBJ1-6; TRBD1 agrees at 9 bases. The germline V gene has CDR1 GTSNPN and CDR2 SVGIG (reference sequence). The CDR3 contains 13 residues. J gave up 10 bases and V 7 bases, and 8 bases lay outside the gene matches. The CDR3 here is CALKTGGDSPLHF. The CDR3 coding sequence is TGTGCCTTGAAGACAGGGGGAGACTCACCCCTCCACTTT.

The chain carries TRBV7-8 and TRBJ2-1; no reliable D call. Germline CDR1 and CDR2: SGHVS and FQNEAQ. The CDR3 has 11 residues. V was cut by 3 bases and J by 8 bases, with 5 bases left in between. The CDR3 protein is CASSFVDEQFF. The CDR3 nucleotides read TGTGCCAGCAGCTTCGTCGATGAGCAGTTCTTC.

The chain carries TRBV10-1 and TRBJ2-3; 12 nucleotides align to TRBD2. V lost 6 bases and J lost 3; bases outside the gene matches: 1. The germline V gene encodes CDR1 WNHNN and CDR2 SYGVQD (reference sequence). The CDR3 runs 14 residues. The CDR3 reads CASSLAGGTDTQYF. CDR3 in DNA: TGCGCCAGCAGCCTAGCGGGGGGGACAGATACGCAGTATTTT.

The chain has TRBV5-8 and TRBJ1-6; 9 positions match TRBD1. Trimming took 2 bases from V and 9 from J; bases not matched to a gene: 6. This CDR3 region has 15 residues. CDR1 and CDR2 (germline): SGHTS, YDEGEE. This CDR3 is CASSFEDRGGSPLHF. As DNA, the CDR3 is TGTGCCAGCAGCTTTGAGGACAGGGGCGGTTCACCCCTCCACTTT.

V is TRBV5-1 and J is TRBJ1-6; 9 nucleotides match TRBD1. Germline loops: CDR1 SGHRS, CDR2 YFSETQ. The CDR3 covers 15 residues. V shed 4 bases, J shed 5 bases, and the junction held 4 bases outside the gene matches. The CDR3 nucleotides are TGCGCCAGCAGCCCCAGGACAGGGGATAATTCACCCCTCCACTTT. This encodes CASSPRTGDNSPLHF.

The rearrangement links TRBV6-1 to TRBJ2-4; D may be TRBD1 (5 bases). Germline V gene data show CDR1 as MNHNS and CDR2 as SASEGT. This CDR3 spans 13 amino acids. The V and J ends lost 2 bases and 6 bases respectively, with 8 bases between them. The CDR3 DNA reads as TGTGCCAGCAGTGAAAAGGGGCGAAACATTCAGTACTTC. Translated, it gives CASSEKGRNIQYF.

The chain combines TRBV2 with TRBJ1-4; D may be TRBD1 (6 bases). The germline V gene has CDR1 SNHLY and CDR2 FYNNEI. The V and J ends lost 3 bases and 8 bases respectively, with 16 bases between them. The CDR3 totals 15 residues. The CDR3 nucleotides are TGTGCCAGCAGTGACTTTCAGGGGCCAGGAGAAAAACTGTTTTTT. It is translated as CASSDFQGPGEKLFF.

The genes are TRBV7-3 and TRBJ1-1, with D tentatively TRBD1 (5 bases). The germline V gene encodes CDR1 SGHTA and CDR2 FQGTGA. CDR3 length equals 15 residues. Trimming took off 5 bases at V and 1 base at J, with 14 bases between the two ends. DNA of the CDR3: TGTGCCAGCAGCCCCGGGGGAGTACAGAACACTGAAGCTTTCTTT. Amino acid sequence: CASSPGGVQNTEAFF.

This clone has more than one count but fewer than ten. The chain is built from TRBV6-5 and TRBJ1-6; TRBD1 matches at 8 bases. J gave up 6 bases and V 5 bases, and 3 bases lay outside the gene matches. Germline assignment: CDR1 MNHEY and CDR2 SVGAGI. The CDR3 has 14 amino acids. CDR3 bases: TGTGCCAGCAGTCAGACAGGGGCTAATTCACCCCTCCACTTT. It encodes CASSQTGANSPLHF.

This clone turned up a few times. Here the CDR3 DNA reads TGCAGTGCTAGTGACGGGCCAAAGAGGGGCTACACCTTC. The encoded protein is CSASDGPKRGYTF. The genes are TRBV20-1 and TRBJ1-2, with D unresolved. The length of the CDR3 is 13 residues. The germline V gene encodes CDR1 DFQATT and CDR2 SNEGSKA (reference sequence). Trimming took off 3 bases at V and 8 bases at J, with 16 bases between the two ends.

In nucleotides, the CDR3 is TGCGCCAGCAGCCAACGATCGTTTTTCGACGAGCAGTACTTC. Translated, it gives CASSQRSFFDEQYF. This chain links TRBV4-1 with TRBJ2-7; D gene unclear. Germline CDR1 reads MGHRA; CDR2 reads YSYEKL. The CDR3 runs 14 residues. V was trimmed by 2 bases and J by 5 bases, leaving 13 bases between them.

This chain links TRBV6-5 with TRBJ1-5, with D possibly matching TRBD1 (6 bases). The V and J ends lost 6 bases and 3 bases respectively, with 15 bases between them. This CDR3 is built from 15 residues. Germline V gene lookup returns CDR1 MNHEY and CDR2 SVGAGI. The CDR3 is CASRRGGAPNQPQHF. The CDR3 region has the DNA TGTGCCAGCAGGAGAGGGGGAGCCCCCAATCAGCCCCAGCATTTT.

By proportion, this clone is medium-sized (0.01 to 0.1%). Other DNA sequences from this sample encode an identical CDR3 as well. The chain joins TRBV11-3 to TRBJ2-2; D is undetermined. CDR1 SGHNT and CDR2 YENEEA come from the germline V gene. V lost 0 bases, J lost 5 bases, and 4 bases lay in between. The CDR3 runs to 13 residues. CDR3 DNA: TGTGCCAGCAGCTTAGATTTTACCGGGGAGCTGTTTTTT. This sequence encodes CASSLDFTGELFF.

The chain is built from TRBV6-5 and TRBJ1-1; D is undetermined. The CDR3 sequence is 15 residues long. Germline CDR1 is MNHEY and CDR2 is SVGAGI. V was shortened by 3 bases and J by 8 bases, with 19 bases between the two germline ends. The CDR3 coding sequence is TGTGCCAGCAGTTATCTGTCCGGGAGGTCCGGGGAAGCTTTCTTT. Encoded protein: CASSYLSGRSGEAFF.

The rearrangement links TRBV6-1 to TRBJ2-3, with D tentatively TRBD2 (7 bases). The CDR3 extends over 16 amino acids. In germline, CDR1 is MNHNS, CDR2 SASEGT. Deletions cut 0 bases from V and 2 bases from J, with 12 bases between. The CDR3 reads CASSEAGGVITDTQYF. CDR3 coding DNA: TGTGCCAGCAGTGAAGCAGGGGGGGTGATCACAGATACGCAGTATTTT.

The rearrangement links TRBV5-1 to TRBJ1-2; the D gene is possibly TRBD1 (5 bases). CDR1 and CDR2 (germline): SGHRS, YFSETQ. The CDR3 length is 15 residues. Trimming removed 0 bases from V and 3 bases from J, with 12 bases in between. CDR3 DNA sequence: TGCGCCAGCAGCTTGGCGGCGGTGGGGGACTATGGCTACACCTTC. Amino acids: CASSLAAVGDYGYTF.

This clone has a handful of counts. The gene calls are TRBV5-1 and TRBJ1-5; D possibly corresponds to TRBD1 (6 bases). CDR1 is SGHRS, CDR2 YFSETQ, per germline. The CDR3 has 16 amino acids. Trimming took off 5 bases at V and 4 bases at J, with 19 bases between the two ends. CDR3 DNA: TGCGCCAGCAGGTTAGACTCGGGGGGGGCTAATCAGCCCCAGCATTTT. Translated, it gives CASRLDSGGANQPQHF.

The chain combines TRBV5-8 with TRBJ1-2, with D uncertain. Germline lookup yields CDR1 SGHTS and CDR2 YDEGEE. CDR3 size: 17 residues. Trimming cost V 0 bases and J 4 bases, with 19 bases left between them. CDR3 coding DNA: TGTGCCAGCAGCTTGGCCTGGGGAGATACCCGTAGCTATGGCTACACCTTC. Encoded protein: CASSLAWGDTRSYGYTF. Full variable domain (rest looked up from reference TRBV5-8 and TRBJ1-2): EAGVTQSPTHLIKTRGQQATLRCSPISGHTSVYWYQQALGLGLQFLLWYDEGEERNRGNFPPRFSGRQFPNYSSELNVNALELEDSALYLCASSLAWGDTRSYGYTFGSGTRLTVV.

This clone turned up a few times. V is TRBV30 and J is TRBJ1-2; TRBD1 agrees at 7 bases. The CDR3 loop spans 12 amino acids. After removal of 0 bases from V and 8 bases from J, the junction contained 3 bases not matched to a gene. Germline loops: CDR1 GTSNPN, CDR2 SVGIG (reference sequence). The CDR3 protein is CAWSVGQAGYTF. The CDR3 bases are TGTGCCTGGAGTGTCGGACAGGCGGGCTACACCTTC.

This sequence joins TRBV7-3 and TRBJ2-3; 9 bases are shared with TRBD2. V trimming: 5 bases; J trimming: 0 bases; junction bases outside the gene matches: 3. Germline lookup yields CDR1 SGHTA and CDR2 FQGTGA. This CDR3 region has 15 residues. CDR3 loop: CASSPLAGSTDTQYF. The CDR3 region has the DNA TGTGCCAGCAGCCCACTAGCGGGTAGCACAGATACGCAGTATTTT.

The chain combines TRBV10-2 with TRBJ2-3; D is undetermined. Trimming took 6 bases from V and 5 from J, leaving 6 bases between them. The CDR3 sequence is 11 residues long. Germline CDR1 reads WSHSY; CDR2 reads SAAADI. CDR3 protein: CASSPRDTQYF. The CDR3 DNA reads TGCGCCAGCAGCCCCAGAGATACGCAGTATTTT.

V usage is TRBV7-3 and J usage is TRBJ1-2; a possible D gene is TRBD1 (5 bases). This CDR3 spans 15 amino acids. Germline loops: CDR1 SGHTA, CDR2 FQGTGA. The V end lost 2 bases, the J end lost 4 bases, and 14 bases lay between the germline ends. CDR3 coding DNA: TGTGCCAGCAGCTTAGAACCAGGGCTCGTCTATGGCTACACCTTC. It codes for CASSLEPGLVYGYTF.